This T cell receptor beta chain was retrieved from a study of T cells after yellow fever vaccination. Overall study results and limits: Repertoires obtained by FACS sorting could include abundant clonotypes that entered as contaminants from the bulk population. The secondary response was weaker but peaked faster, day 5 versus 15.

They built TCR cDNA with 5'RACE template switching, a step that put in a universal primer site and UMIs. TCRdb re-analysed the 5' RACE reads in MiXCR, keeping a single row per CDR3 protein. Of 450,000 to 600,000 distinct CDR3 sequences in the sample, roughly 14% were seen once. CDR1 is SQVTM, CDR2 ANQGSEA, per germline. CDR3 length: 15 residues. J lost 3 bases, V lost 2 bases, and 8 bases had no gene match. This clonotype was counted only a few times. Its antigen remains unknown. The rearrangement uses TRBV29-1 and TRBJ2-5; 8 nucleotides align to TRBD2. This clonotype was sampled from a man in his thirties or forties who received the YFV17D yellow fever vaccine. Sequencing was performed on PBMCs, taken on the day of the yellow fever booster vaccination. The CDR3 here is CSVEIARLAKETQYF. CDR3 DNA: TGCAGCGTTGAAATCGCCCGACTAGCGAAAGAGACCCAGTACTTC.